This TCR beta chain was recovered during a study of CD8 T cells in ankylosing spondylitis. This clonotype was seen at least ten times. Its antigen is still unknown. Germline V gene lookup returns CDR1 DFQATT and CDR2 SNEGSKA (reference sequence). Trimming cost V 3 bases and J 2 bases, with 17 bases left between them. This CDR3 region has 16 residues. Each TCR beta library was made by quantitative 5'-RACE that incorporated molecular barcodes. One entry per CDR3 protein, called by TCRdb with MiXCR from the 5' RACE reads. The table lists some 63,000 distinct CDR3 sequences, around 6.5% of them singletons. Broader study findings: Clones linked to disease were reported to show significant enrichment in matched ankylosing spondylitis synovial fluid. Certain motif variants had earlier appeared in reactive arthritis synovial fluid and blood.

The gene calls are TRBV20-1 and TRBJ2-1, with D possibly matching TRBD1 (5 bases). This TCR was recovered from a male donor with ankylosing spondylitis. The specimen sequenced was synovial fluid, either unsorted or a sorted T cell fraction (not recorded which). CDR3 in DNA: TGCAGTGCTAGTAAGTGGGGCGCGGCACCCTACAATGAGCAGTTCTTC. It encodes CSASKWGAAPYNEQFF.